The present entry profiles one T cell receptor (beta chain) with its context. Bulk tissue was left unsorted, and RNA and DNA were co-extracted from about 19-30 mg of it. A primer matching the constant region was used to make TCR beta cDNA from approximately 0.55 ug of total RNA. Generation of the TCR beta libraries relied on three nested multiplex PCR rounds using slightly modified ARM-PCR. Two initial PCR rounds of about 9 cycles each paired TRBV1-TRBV30 forward primers with a C-beta reverse primer. TCRdb recomputed calls from the multiplex PCR reads with MiXCR, one row per CDR3 protein. The sample comprises 75,000 to 80,000 distinct CDR3 sequences, around 66% of which are singletons, and more than 25% rests with the top ten. These data are taken from a study of tumor-infiltrating lymphocytes in primary liver carcinoma. For the study at large: Sequencing of the samples generated roughly 3.65 to 7.5 million productive TCRbeta reads, with similar yields across tissue types.

V gave up 4 bases and J gave up 3 bases, with 13 bases separating them. CDR1 is LNHDA and CDR2 is SQIVND in the germline V gene (reference sequence). The length of the CDR3 is 15 residues. The sequenced sample was tumor-adjacent normal liver tissue. This TCR was sampled from a man between 40 and 49 years old with primary liver carcinoma and hepatitis B virus infection. This chain joins TRBV19 and TRBJ2-1, with D perhaps TRBD1 or TRBD2 (5 bases each). CDR3 nucleotides: TGTGCCAGTAGTAGGGACCCTGTCCTCTACAATGAGCAGTTCTTC. Translation gives CASSRDPVLYNEQFF. The entire variable domain, with the rest obtained from reference TRBV19 and TRBJ2-1, is as follows: DGGITQSPKYLFRKEGQNVTLSCEQNLNHDAMYWYRQDPGQGLRLIYYSQIVNDFQKGDIAEGYSVSREKKESFPLTVTSAQKNPTAFYLCASSRDPVLYNEQFFGPGTRLTVL.